This TCR beta chain was sequenced in a study of T-cell memory formation after mild COVID-19. Study-level findings and limits: Researchers could not confirm that second-wave clones peaking on day 37 targeted SARS-CoV-2. Mainly CM and EM harbored the contracting CD4+ clones; mainly EMRA harbored the CD8+ ones.

TCRdb itself ran the 5' RACE reads through MiXCR, one entry per CDR3 protein. The sample yields 360,000 or so distinct CDR3 sequences, under 30% seen once. The table lists this clonotype with a few counts. The antigen is undetermined. CDR3 size: 14 residues. V was pared by 4 bases and J by 1 base, with 6 bases of the junction left unmatched. The germline V gene encodes CDR1 SQVTM and CDR2 ANQGSEA. The sequenced sample consisted of PBMCs or a T cell subset sorted from them (not recorded which). This receptor was identified in an adult woman who had mild COVID-19 (a few samples of this study predate the infection). Cell type and time point are not known. The chain has TRBV29-1 and TRBJ1-1, with TRBD1 identical over 7 bases. The CDR3 here is CSVVNRGQNTEAFF. The CDR3 nucleotides are TGCAGCGTTGTTAACAGGGGTCAGAACACTGAAGCTTTCTTT.